This passage covers 26 T cell receptor beta chains from one sample sequenced in a study of T-cell memory formation after mild COVID-19. TCRdb independently ran MiXCR on the 5' RACE reads; one entry per CDR3 protein. The table shows hundreds of thousands of distinct CDR3 sequences, with around 15% occurring only once. What was sequenced was PBMCs or a T cell subset sorted from them (not recorded which). The receptors stem from a man between 18 and 35 years old who had mild COVID-19 (a few samples of this study predate the infection). Cell type and time point are not known.

The rearrangement uses TRBV11-1 and TRBJ2-1; maybe TRBD2 (5 bases). Germline CDR1 SGHAT, CDR2 FQDESV (reference sequence). The germline V and J ends were trimmed by 5 bases and 12 bases, with 11 bases remaining between them. The CDR3 sequence is 11 residues long. The DNA for the CDR3 is TGTGCCAGCAGCCACGACGAGGGGCAGTTCTTC. Protein sequence: CASSHDEGQFF.

The chain joins TRBV15 to TRBJ1-1; D is ambiguous. Germline loops: CDR1 LNHNV, CDR2 YYDKDF (reference sequence). CDR3 size: 14 residues. V gave up 1 base and J gave up 5 bases, with 11 bases separating them. The CDR3 bases are TGTGCCACCAGCAGAGTCCGGGAGGGAACTGAAGCTTTCTTT. Protein sequence: CATSRVREGTEAFF.

V and J are TRBV28 and TRBJ2-7, with D hard to call. V was cut by 6 bases and J by 0 bases, with 15 bases left in between. Germline V CDR1 and CDR2: MDHEN, SYDVKM. There are 15 residues in the CDR3. This chain's CDR3 is CASSLGSRSSYEQYV. CDR3 DNA sequence: TGTGCCAGCAGCCTAGGGTCCCGAAGCTCCTACGAGCAGTACGTC.

This clonotype occurred many times. The chain uses TRBV6-5 and TRBJ1-1; 9 nucleotides align to TRBD1. This CDR3 region has 15 residues. V lost 5 bases, J lost 2 bases, and 6 bases stayed unmatched. The germline CDR1 and CDR2 sequences are MNHEY and SVGAGI. CDR3 protein: CASSATGQGNTEAFF. The CDR3 DNA reads TGTGCCAGCAGTGCTACGGGACAGGGAAACACTGAAGCTTTCTTT.

This clonotype was recorded at least ten times. V usage is TRBV7-9 and J usage is TRBJ2-3, with 8 nucleotides matching TRBD1. Germline CDR1 is SEHNR and CDR2 is FQNEAQ (reference sequence). The CDR3 length is 16 residues. Unmatched junction bases numbered 11, after V lost 5 bases and J lost 4 bases. In DNA form, the CDR3 reads TGTGCCAGCAGCCTGCAAGACAGGGGAAGGGCAGATACGCAGTATTTT. Its translation is CASSLQDRGRADTQYF.

This clonotype has more than one count but fewer than ten. The chain couples TRBV11-2 to TRBJ2-5; D is perhaps TRBD1 (6 bases). CDR1 and CDR2 from the germline V gene are SGHAT and FQNNGV. The CDR3 loop spans 13 amino acids. With 9 bases removed from V and 5 bases from J, the gap between germline ends came to 16 bases. DNA for the CDR3: TGTGCCAGGAACTTGGGGGCTGGGGAGACCCAGTACTTC. It encodes CARNLGAGETQYF. Full variable domain (outside the CDR3, taken from reference TRBV11-2 and TRBJ2-5): EAGVAQSPRYKIIEKRQSVAFWCNPISGHATLYWYQQILGQGPKLLIQFQNNGVVDDSQLPKDRFSAERLKGVDSTLKIQPAKLEDSAVYLCARNLGAGETQYFGPGTRLLVL.

The V gene is TRBV6-2 or TRBV6-3, the J gene TRBJ2-7; 10 bases are shared with TRBD1. The V and J ends lost 6 bases and 6 bases, in that order; junction bases with no gene match: 11. The V gene's germline CDR1 is MNHEY and CDR2 SVGEGT. The CDR3 is 15 residues long. The CDR3 sequence: CASSPERTGGPEQYF. CDR3 nucleotide sequence: TGTGCCAGCAGCCCAGAAAGGACAGGGGGTCCCGAGCAGTACTTC.

This clonotype was counted ten times or more. V is TRBV5-1 and J is TRBJ2-3, with D possibly called TRBD1 or TRBD2 (5 bases each). The V end lost 4 bases, the J end lost 4 bases, and 19 bases lay between the germline ends. The CDR3 is made up of 16 amino acids. Germline CDR1 SGHRS, CDR2 YFSETQ. The CDR3 spells CASSRTGPGAADTQYF. The CDR3 region has the DNA TGCGCCAGCAGCAGAACGGGCCCCGGGGCGGCAGATACGCAGTATTTT.

The V call is TRBV18, the J call TRBJ2-5, with D uncertain. The CDR3 length is 12 residues. Deletions cut 2 bases from V and 5 bases from J, with 6 bases between. Per germline, CDR1 KGHSH and CDR2 LQKENI. CDR3 residues: CASSPSLETQYF. CDR3 bases: TGTGCCAGCTCACCAAGTTTGGAGACCCAGTACTTC.

The sample holds a few counts of this clonotype. The J gene is TRBJ2-2, the V gene TRBV5-8; TRBD2 is a possible D gene (5 bases). V shed 0 bases and J shed 7 bases, with 10 bases lying between them. The CDR3 runs 14 residues. In germline, CDR1 is SGHTS, CDR2 YDEGEE. CDR3 sequence (DNA): TGTGCCAGCAGCTTGGGCCACCGGGGCGGGGAGCTGTTTTTT. Residues: CASSLGHRGGELFF.

This clonotype has only a few counts. The chain joins TRBV29-1 to TRBJ1-2; D perhaps matches TRBD1 (6 bases). This CDR3 contains 13 residues. Germline lookup yields CDR1 SQVTM and CDR2 ANQGSEA. The CDR3 protein is CRADTGFNYGYTF. DNA of the CDR3: TGCAGGGCGGATACAGGGTTTAACTATGGCTACACCTTC.

This clonotype came up a few times. The chain employs TRBV5-1 and TRBJ2-3; 15 positions match TRBD2. Unmatched junction bases numbered 7, after V lost 4 bases and J lost 1 base. Germline V CDR1 and CDR2: SGHRS, YFSETQ. The CDR3 is made up of 18 amino acids. CDR3 nucleotides: TGCGCCAGCAGCATAGGACTAGCGGGGGGGCCTCGCACAGATACGCAGTATTTT. Translated, it gives CASSIGLAGGPRTDTQYF.

This clonotype has more than one count but fewer than ten. This chain links TRBV6-5 with TRBJ1-5; D uncertain. The CDR3 length is 16 residues. CDR1 and CDR2 (germline): MNHEY, SVGAGI. V lost 2 bases to trimming and J lost 9 bases, with 20 bases between them. The CDR3, as DNA: TGTGCCAGCAGTTACGGAGGTTTGAGTGCGGGAACGCCCCAGCATTTT. It codes for CASSYGGLSAGTPQHF.

This clonotype appeared a few times. The chain couples TRBV5-1 to TRBJ2-2; possibly TRBD2 for D (5 bases). Trimming cost V 5 bases and J 0 bases, with 14 bases left between them. Germline values: CDR1 SGHRS, CDR2 YFSETQ. The CDR3 has 16 residues. CDR3 residues: CASSPGVRANTGELFF. The DNA of the CDR3 is TGCGCCAGCAGTCCCGGGGTGCGAGCGAACACCGGGGAGCTGTTTTTT.

There are many counts of this clonotype. This chain links TRBV5-1 with TRBJ2-7; tentatively, D is TRBD1 (7 bases). The CDR3 is 15 amino acids. Looked up from germline, CDR1 is SGHRS and CDR2 is YFSETQ. V was clipped by 5 bases and J by 5 bases, with 20 bases between them. CDR3 in DNA: TGCGCCAGCAGGCGGGACAGCGACCGTCGCCACGAGCAGTACTTC. Residues: CASRRDSDRRHEQYF.

This clonotype was found a few times. The V gene is TRBV20-1, the J gene TRBJ2-7; D gene uncertain. V was cut by 3 bases and J by 0 bases, with 12 bases left in between. This CDR3 is built from 14 residues. Germline-derived CDR1 and CDR2 are DFQATT and SNEGSKA (reference sequence). CDR3 loop: CSASAPQSSYEQYF. The CDR3 nucleotides are TGCAGTGCTAGTGCCCCACAGAGCTCCTACGAGCAGTACTTC.

This clonotype was observed at least ten times. The chain couples TRBV7-9 to TRBJ2-2, with 10 bases fitting TRBD2. From germline, CDR1 is SEHNR and CDR2 FQNEAQ (reference sequence). This CDR3 contains 16 residues. Trimming removed 5 bases from V and 7 bases from J; junction bases left unmatched: 10. Written as DNA, the CDR3 is TGTGCCAGCAGCCCCCAGCCTAGCGGGGGAATCGGGGAGCTGTTTTTT. Translation gives CASSPQPSGGIGELFF.

The chain recombines TRBV24-1 with TRBJ1-4; D call uncertain. V shed 2 bases and J shed 8 bases, with 5 bases lying between them. This CDR3 spans 12 amino acids. Germline V gives CDR1 KGHDR, CDR2 SFDVKD. The CDR3 loop reads CATSDYGEKLFF. CDR3 nucleotides: TGTGCCACCAGTGATTACGGGGAAAAACTGTTTTTT.

V usage is TRBV12-3 or TRBV12-4 and J usage is TRBJ2-5, with D unresolved. Trimming stripped 2 bases from V and 6 bases from J, with 7 bases between. CDR3 size: 12 residues. The CDR3 region is CASSLLAQTQYF. The DNA of the CDR3 is TGTGCCAGCAGTTTATTAGCACAGACCCAGTACTTC.

This clonotype was picked up a small number of times. The genes are TRBV5-5 and TRBJ1-1; the D is unclear. Trimming removed 1 base from V and 1 base from J, with 17 bases in between. This CDR3 is 17 amino acids long. Germline values: CDR1 SGHKS, CDR2 YYEKEE (reference sequence). CDR3 region: CASSLFAVVDTNTEAFF. The CDR3 bases are TGTGCCAGCAGCTTGTTCGCCGTTGTCGACACGAACACTGAAGCTTTCTTT.

This clonotype was seen only a few times. As DNA, the CDR3 is TGCAGCTCACGAACTAACACCGGGGAGCTGTTTTTT. Residues: CSSRTNTGELFF. V gene TRBV29-1 combines with J gene TRBJ2-2; D remains ambiguous. V was clipped by 8 bases and J by 2 bases, with 9 bases between them. From germline, CDR1 is SQVTM and CDR2 ANQGSEA. The CDR3 runs 12 residues.

A few counts support this clonotype. The chain links TRBV5-5 to TRBJ2-7; D remains unclear. The CDR3 has 12 amino acids. Germline loops: CDR1 SGHKS, CDR2 YYEKEE (reference sequence). Trimming stripped 4 bases from V and 6 bases from J, with 11 bases between. CDR3 amino acids: CASSQNRPEQYF. The CDR3 bases are TGTGCCAGCAGCCAGAACAGACCCGAGCAGTACTTC.

This clonotype was observed many times. The V and J genes are TRBV4-3 and TRBJ1-1; D unresolved. The CDR3 runs 14 residues. The V end was cut by 4 bases, the J end by 1 base, with 10 bases between. The germline V gene has CDR1 LGHNA and CDR2 YSLEER. The CDR3 reads CASSLRPRNTEAFF. DNA for the CDR3: TGCGCCAGCAGCCTACGCCCCAGGAACACTGAAGCTTTCTTT.

This clonotype was observed a handful of times. The J gene is TRBJ1-3, the V gene TRBV6-5, with unresolved D. Germline-derived CDR1 and CDR2 are MNHEY and SVGAGI. The CDR3 loop spans 18 amino acids. Trimming removed 0 bases at V and 4 bases at J, with 19 bases between. The CDR3 region has the DNA TGTGCCAGCAGTTACTCGACGGTGGGAGAAGGGAGAGGAAACACCATATATTTT. It specifies CASSYSTVGEGRGNTIYF.

This clonotype was seen a few times. V usage is TRBV6-6 and J usage is TRBJ1-1; possibly TRBD1 for D (6 bases). The CDR3 consists of 16 residues. V lost 2 bases and J lost 6, with 19 bases in between. CDR1 and CDR2 (germline): MNHNY, SVGAGI (reference sequence). The CDR3 loop is CASSYTQQGLDPEAFF. CDR3 nucleotide sequence: TGTGCCAGCAGTTACACACAACAGGGATTAGACCCTGAAGCTTTCTTT.

The V call is TRBV29-1, the J call TRBJ2-6; TRBD1 matches at 7 bases. This CDR3 is 16 amino acids long. Germline values: CDR1 SQVTM, CDR2 ANQGSEA. V lost 5 bases and J lost 0; bases outside the gene matches: 7. CDR3 loop: CSVKPGQNSGANVLTF. In DNA, the CDR3 is TGCAGCGTTAAGCCGGGACAGAACTCTGGGGCCAACGTCCTGACTTTC.